A single T cell receptor (beta chain) is shown here with its context. This sample was included in a study of blood T cell repertoires in COVID-19. Trimming removed 3 bases at V and 1 base at J, with 13 bases between. CDR1 is SGHKS, CDR2 YYEKEE, per germline (reference sequence). The CDR3 is 15 residues long. Generated by immunoSEQ multiplex PCR, the TCRdb table keeps only in-frame clones and is missing some. Among some 270,000 clones, approximately 84% were seen once, and the ten largest hold roughly 6.7%. Input material: PBMCs or T cells enriched from blood (not recorded which). The sequence was obtained from a woman aged 50 to 60 who had been exposed to COVID-19. The J gene is TRBJ2-5, the V gene TRBV5-5, with D perhaps TRBD1 (6 bases). CDR3 nucleotides: TGTGCCAGCAGCTCCGGACAGAACTTCCAAGAGACCCAGTACTTC. It yields the protein CASSSGQNFQETQYF.